The source of this T cell receptor beta chain is a study of a mutant IDH1 vaccine in newly diagnosed glioma. Study context: The therapy given earlier, which was standard therapy, consisted of radiotherapy, temozolomide, or both, and most of the patients received both.

Data came from immunoSEQ multiplex PCR; TCRdb stores just in-frame clones and leaves some out. The sample yields about 51,000 clones, around 80% seen once. Germline CDR1 and CDR2: SGDLS and YYNGEE. CDR3 length: 15 residues. V dropped 0 bases and J dropped 4; count of bases not matched to a gene: 6. About this clone itself: Antigen specificity is unknown.

Documented time point: week 5, during vaccination. Doses comprised 300 ug of mutant IDH1 20-mer peptide each, plus topical imiquimod. New WHO grade 3 or 4 astrocytomas that were IDH1-mutant and ATRX-lost had been found in donors. Sequencing was performed on PBMCs, taken from a glioma patient whose treatment included an IDH1 peptide vaccine. V is TRBV9 and J is TRBJ2-7, with TRBD1 matching 8 bases. This clonotype was sampled from a man in his fifties with glioma. CDR3 residues: CASSVGGTGSYEQYF. Written as DNA, the CDR3 is TGTGCCAGCAGCGTAGGAGGGACAGGTAGTTACGAGCAGTACTTC.